The 21 T cell receptor beta chains presented below share a single source sample, sequenced in a study of T cells after yellow fever vaccination. TCRdb re-derived calls from the 5' RACE reads in MiXCR, one entry per CDR3 protein. The sample lists hundreds of thousands of distinct CDR3 sequences, 6.2% seen once, with approximately 16% in the top ten. Sequencing used PBMCs, obtained 5 days after the yellow fever booster vaccination. The receptors originated from a man younger than 40 who received the YFV17D yellow fever vaccine.

This clonotype has a count of ten or more. The V gene is TRBV6-5, the J gene TRBJ2-1; 10 nucleotides match TRBD2. The J segment lost 7 bases and the V segment lost 1 base, leaving 7 bases of the junction unmatched. The CDR3 contains 16 residues. CDR1 and CDR2 from the germline V gene are MNHEY and SVGAGI. The CDR3: CASSYWLAGVANEQFF. In DNA form, the CDR3 reads TGTGCCAGCAGTTACTGGCTAGCGGGAGTGGCTAATGAGCAGTTCTTC.

V gene TRBV5-1 combines with J gene TRBJ2-2; 7 nucleotides align to TRBD2. CDR3 size: 16 residues. The V gene end was trimmed by 4 bases and the J gene end by 6 bases; junction bases not matched to a gene: 12. Germline V gives CDR1 SGHRS, CDR2 YFSETQ. CDR3 sequence (DNA): TGCGCCAGCAGCGCCAGGGACTATTTAACGGCCGGGGAGCTGTTTTTT. Protein: CASSARDYLTAGELFF.

There are many counts of this clonotype. The chain combines TRBV5-1 with TRBJ2-1; TRBD2 matches 8 bases. Trimming took 1 base from V and 1 from J; bases not matched to a gene: 4. This CDR3 has 16 residues. Germline loops: CDR1 SGHRS, CDR2 YFSETQ. Written as DNA, the CDR3 is TGCGCCAGCAGCTTGTATGCTAGCGGGTCCTACAATGAGCAGTTCTTC. This gives the protein CASSLYASGSYNEQFF.

This clonotype has more than one count but fewer than ten. V is TRBV7-2 and J is TRBJ2-4; D perhaps matches TRBD2 (6 bases). Germline V gives CDR1 SGHTA, CDR2 FQGNSA. The CDR3 extends over 16 amino acids. V lost 3 bases, J lost 1 base, and 13 bases lay in between. The DNA of the CDR3 is TGTGCCAGCAGCTTTTTTGGTGGAGGGGCCAAAAACATTCAGTACTTC. It is translated as CASSFFGGGAKNIQYF. Looking up the rest from reference TRBV7-2 and TRBJ2-4 gives the full variable domain: GAGVSQSPSNKVTEKGKDVELRCDPISGHTALYWYRQSLGQGLEFLIYFQGNSAPDKSGLPSDRFSAERTGGSVSTLTIQRTQQEDSAVYLCASSFFGGGAKNIQYFGAGTRLSVL.

This clonotype was detected ten times or more. This rearrangement joins TRBV10-3 to TRBJ2-1; 14 nucleotides line up with TRBD2. The J segment lost 2 bases and the V segment lost 3 bases, leaving 9 bases of the junction unmatched. Germline V gives CDR1 ENHRY, CDR2 SYGVKD. The CDR3 extends over 19 amino acids. DNA for the CDR3: TGTGCCATCAGTGAACCGGGACTAGCGGGAGTTGGGGCCTACAATGAGCAGTTCTTC. It is translated as CAISEPGLAGVGAYNEQFF.

V gene TRBV20-1 combines with J gene TRBJ2-3; TRBD1 or TRBD2 may be the D gene (5 bases each). This CDR3 region has 14 residues. CDR1 and CDR2 from the germline V gene are DFQATT and SNEGSKA (reference sequence). Trimming cost V 3 bases and J 7 bases, with 17 bases left between them. This CDR3 is CSARQRDRRYTQYF. The CDR3 DNA sequence: TGCAGTGCTAGGCAACGGGACCGTCGGTATACGCAGTATTTT.

This clonotype showed up many times. The CDR3 loop is CASSEPSLAFTYEQYF. The DNA of the CDR3 is TGTGCCAGCAGTGAACCGAGTCTGGCGTTTACCTACGAGCAGTACTTC. The chain joins TRBV2 to TRBJ2-7; D is undetermined. The germline gives CDR1 SNHLY, CDR2 FYNNEI. The V and J ends lost 2 bases and 2 bases respectively, with 16 bases between them. This CDR3 is built from 16 residues.

This clonotype turned up a few times. V and J are TRBV5-1 and TRBJ2-7; possibly TRBD1 or TRBD2 for D (5 bases each). V dropped 2 bases and J dropped 3 bases, with 18 bases sitting between them. Germline loops: CDR1 SGHRS, CDR2 YFSETQ. The CDR3 is 16 amino acids. The CDR3 here is CASSLLGTEAGYEQYF. As DNA, the CDR3 is TGCGCCAGCAGCTTACTAGGGACCGAGGCGGGCTACGAGCAGTACTTC.

In its sample, this clonotype was seen a few times. The rearrangement joins TRBV6-6 to TRBJ1-2; a possible D gene is TRBD1 (6 bases). This CDR3 comprises 13 residues. The V end was cut by 6 bases, the J end by 8 bases, with 16 bases between. CDR1 is MNHNY, CDR2 SVGAGI, per germline (reference sequence). The CDR3, as DNA: TGTGCCAGCAGACATACAGGGATGAAGGGCTACACCTTC. This codes for CASRHTGMKGYTF.

This clonotype was detected only a few times. The V and J genes are TRBV6-5 and TRBJ1-4, with D perhaps TRBD1 (5 bases). V lost 4 bases and J lost 8, with 11 bases in between. Germline assignment: CDR1 MNHEY and CDR2 SVGAGI. The CDR3 contains 13 residues. The CDR3 region has the DNA TGTGCCAGCAGTTGGAGGGACGGCGAAAAACTGTTTTTT. Protein: CASSWRDGEKLFF.

This clonotype occurred many times. The rearrangement uses TRBV7-6 and TRBJ2-5, with D hard to call. CDR3 length equals 14 residues. Per the germline V gene, CDR1 is SGHVS and CDR2 is FNYEAQ. Trimming stripped 2 bases from V and 4 bases from J, with 11 bases between. CDR3: CASSLSPATETQYF. The CDR3, as DNA: TGTGCCAGCAGCTTATCGCCAGCCACAGAGACCCAGTACTTC.

In its sample, this clonotype was seen a few times. This chain joins TRBV20-1 and TRBJ2-1, with a possible D match to TRBD2 (6 bases). V dropped 1 base and J dropped 8 bases, with 15 bases sitting between them. In germline, CDR1 is DFQATT, CDR2 SNEGSKA (reference sequence). The CDR3 runs 14 residues. The CDR3 bases are TGCAGTGCTAGAGCCAGGCTAGCGTTGTATGAGCAGTTCTTC. Protein: CSARARLALYEQFF.

This clonotype was seen ten or more times. The chain carries TRBV20-1 and TRBJ2-7; weak D call: TRBD1 (6 bases). Between the trimmed V and J ends, which lost 0 bases and 3 bases, there was a span of 24 bases. Looked up from germline, CDR1 is DFQATT and CDR2 is SNEGSKA (reference sequence). The CDR3 consists of 18 residues. The CDR3 region is CSAREIPDWGHSNYEQYF. CDR3 DNA sequence: TGCAGTGCTAGAGAAATCCCAGATTGGGGACACTCTAACTACGAGCAGTACTTC.

This clonotype was picked up a small number of times. V gene TRBV7-8 combines with J gene TRBJ2-2; D unresolved. The V gene lost 3 bases and the J gene lost 6 bases, with 8 bases spanning the gap. CDR1 is SGHVS and CDR2 is FQNEAQ in the germline V gene. The CDR3 length is 13 residues. The CDR3 loop reads CASSLTAPGELFF. In DNA, the CDR3 is TGTGCCAGCAGCTTGACCGCCCCCGGGGAGCTGTTTTTT.

In its sample, this clonotype was seen a few times. J is TRBJ2-1 and V is TRBV6-1; D call uncertain. Trimming took off 6 bases at V and 1 base at J, with 13 bases between the two ends. There are 15 residues in the CDR3. CDR1 and CDR2 from the germline V gene are MNHNS and SASEGT. CDR3 sequence: CASRPLLLSYNEQFF. In nucleotides, the CDR3 is TGTGCCAGCAGACCTTTACTCCTATCCTACAATGAGCAGTTCTTC.

CDR3 DNA sequence: TGTGCCAGCAGCCAAGAGAGTTGGGACACCGGGGAGCTGTTTTTT. It is translated as CASSQESWDTGELFF. This chain uses TRBV4-2 with TRBJ2-2; D not certain. The V and J ends lost 0 bases and 3 bases respectively, with 8 bases between them. This CDR3 region has 15 residues. Germline lookup yields CDR1 LGHNA and CDR2 YNFKEQ.

This sequence joins TRBV5-4 and TRBJ2-3; tentative D call: TRBD1 (5 bases). Between the trimmed V and J ends, which lost 4 bases and 2 bases, there was a span of 14 bases. The length of the CDR3 is 15 residues. Germline V gives CDR1 SGHNT, CDR2 YYREEE (reference sequence). The CDR3 sequence is CASSRPQGPTDTQYF. Written as DNA, the CDR3 is TGTGCCAGCAGCCGCCCGCAGGGCCCCACAGATACGCAGTATTTT.

This clonotype was picked up many times. This CDR3 reads CASSSPSGYQETQYF. The CDR3 region has the DNA TGTGCCAGCAGCTCCCCCTCAGGGTACCAAGAGACCCAGTACTTC. This chain joins TRBV7-2 and TRBJ2-5; tentatively, D is TRBD1 (5 bases). V lost 4 bases to trimming and J lost 0 bases, with 12 bases between them. The CDR3 totals 15 residues. The germline CDR1 and CDR2 sequences are SGHTA and FQGNSA.

This clonotype was detected ten times or more. The chain combines TRBV20-1 with TRBJ2-7, with D possibly matching TRBD2 (6 bases). Germline V gives CDR1 DFQATT, CDR2 SNEGSKA (reference sequence). There are 12 residues in the CDR3. V lost 4 bases to trimming and J lost 9 bases, with 16 bases between them. The CDR3 reads CSATRPGEPQYF. The CDR3 coding sequence is TGCAGTGCTACTCGCCCGGGGGAACCGCAGTACTTC.

This clonotype was seen ten or more times. CDR3: CASSQEEDTQYF. CDR3 DNA: TGCGCCAGCAGCCAAGAAGAAGATACGCAGTATTTT. The J gene is TRBJ2-3, the V gene TRBV4-1; D gene unclear. Trimming pared 0 bases from V and 5 bases from J, leaving 3 bases between. Germline loops: CDR1 MGHRA, CDR2 YSYEKL. The CDR3 sequence is 12 residues long.

On this clonotype: One end of the junction varies from germline; a read error may be responsible. This rearrangement joins TRBV30 to TRBJ2-1, with TRBD2 matching 11 bases. CDR3 size: 14 residues. Germline-derived CDR1 and CDR2 are GTSNPN and SVGIG (reference sequence). CDR3 loop: CAWSAPGLAGRPHF. In nucleotides, the CDR3 is TGTGCCTGGAGTGCCCCCGGACTAGCGGGCCGCCCCCACTTC.